The sequence of this T cell receptor (beta chain) was determined in a study of CD8 T cells in Susac syndrome. Random hexamers primed reverse transcription of about 0.45 to 1 ug RNA. Multiplex PCR with immunoSEQ amplified the TCR beta CDR3 across 54 Vbeta and 13 Jbeta. Using its own MiXCR run on the immunoSEQ multiplex PCR reads, TCRdb lists one record per CDR3 protein. The top ten clones hold 0.3% to 0.4% of a sample with about 73,000 distinct CDR3 sequences, about 95% of them seen once. With 6 bases removed from V and 2 bases from J, the gap between germline ends came to 14 bases. The CDR3 covers 15 residues. TCR beta sequencing was performed on blood CD8+ and CD4+ T cells.

This receptor was taken from a human donor with multiple sclerosis. The sequenced sample consisted of CD8+ T cells from PBMCs. The J gene is TRBJ1-5, the V gene TRBV12-3 or TRBV12-4, with a possible D match to TRBD1 (5 bases). In nucleotides, the CDR3 is TGTGCCAGCAGGCGTGGGGGACCCGGCAATCAGCCCCAGCATTTT. It encodes CASRRGGPGNQPQHF.